Presented here are 7 T cell receptor beta chains from one specimen sequenced in a study of T cell responses to AZD1222 COVID-19 vaccine. Repertoires were generated with immunoSEQ multiplex PCR, while TCRdb's copy carries only in-frame clones and drops some. The table shows around 170,000 clones, with about nine tenths occurring only once. This sample comprised peripheral blood, obtained 28 days after the second AZD1222 dose. These receptors were taken from an adult who received the AZD1222 COVID-19 vaccine.

V and J are TRBV19 and TRBJ1-1; D not certain. Germline V gene sequence: CDR1 LNHDA, CDR2 SQIVND (reference sequence). The CDR3 extends over 16 amino acids. V dropped 6 bases and J dropped 1 base, with 18 bases sitting between them. In nucleotides, the CDR3 is TGTGCCAGTAGGCCCGACACAGCAGCGTGGAACACTGAAGCTTTCTTT. It is translated as CASRPDTAAWNTEAFF.

This clone was observed a few times. The chain recombines TRBV2 with TRBJ1-3, with 9 bases fitting TRBD1. The CDR3 runs to 15 residues. V trimming: 5 bases; J trimming: 3 bases; junction bases outside the gene matches: 5. Per germline, CDR1 SNHLY and CDR2 FYNNEI. The CDR3 bases are TGTGCCAGCAGTTTACAGGGGGCAGGTGGAAACACCATATATTTT. It specifies CASSLQGAGGNTIYF.

J is TRBJ2-6 and V is TRBV18, with D uncertain. CDR3 size: 20 residues. Germline CDR1 is KGHSH and CDR2 is LQKENI. Trimming cost V 4 bases and J 4 bases, with 26 bases left between them. The CDR3 region has the DNA TGTGCCAGCTCACTCCTCGGTGGAACAGCGCGGACCGCAGGGGCCAACGTCCTGACTTTC. This codes for CASSLLGGTARTAGANVLTF.

V gene TRBV6-5 combines with J gene TRBJ1-6; maybe TRBD1 (6 bases). The germline CDR1 and CDR2 sequences are MNHEY and SVGAGI. V dropped 1 base and J dropped 6 bases, with 13 bases sitting between them. The CDR3 totals 16 residues. The CDR3 DNA follows: TGTGCCAGCAGTTACTTGGGGGGCTACGGTAATTCACCCCTCCACTTT. This encodes CASSYLGGYGNSPLHF.

The chain uses TRBV9 and TRBJ2-3; TRBD2 might be the D (7 bases). Trimming took 1 base from V and 2 from J, leaving 14 bases between them. CDR3 length: 16 residues. Per germline, CDR1 SGDLS and CDR2 YYNGEE. CDR3 protein: CASSVWGGGTTDTQYF. CDR3 nucleotides: TGTGCCAGCAGCGTATGGGGAGGGGGGACCACAGATACGCAGTATTTT.

CDR3 in DNA: TGCGCCAGCAGTGGGGAGAGCACCGGGGAGCTGTTTTTT. Its protein product is CASSGESTGELFF. This chain uses TRBV10-1 with TRBJ2-2, with D maybe TRBD2 (5 bases). Trimming stripped 4 bases from V and 4 bases from J, with 7 bases between. Germline V lookup: CDR1 WNHNN, CDR2 SYGVQD (reference sequence). The CDR3 extends over 13 amino acids.

This sequence joins TRBV18 and TRBJ1-1, with D possibly TRBD1 on 5 matching bases. V lost 5 bases, J lost 0 bases, and 22 bases lay in between. Germline V gives CDR1 KGHSH, CDR2 LQKENI. The CDR3 runs to 18 residues. CDR3 region: CASSYLNRIGVMNTEAFF. The CDR3 coding sequence is TGTGCCAGCTCATACTTAAACAGGATAGGGGTAATGAACACTGAAGCTTTCTTT.